These 25 T cell receptor beta chains were sequenced from one sample in a study of T cell changes during pregnancy in multiple sclerosis. Sequencing used immunoSEQ multiplex PCR; TCRdb keeps in-frame clones, though not all of them. The data contain tens of thousands of clones, roughly 90% of them singletons. The material sequenced was CD8+ T cells from peripheral blood mononuclear cells, taken in the third trimester of pregnancy. The receptors derive from a female donor with multiple sclerosis, enrolled in a pregnancy study.

This rearrangement joins TRBV30 to TRBJ2-2, with 9 bases identical to TRBD1. There are 14 residues in the CDR3. Germline V gives CDR1 GTSNPN, CDR2 SVGIG (reference sequence). V lost 3 bases and J lost 5; bases outside the gene matches: 4. CDR3 sequence (DNA): TGTGCCTGGAGGGACAGGGGAGGAACCGGGGAGCTGTTTTTT. It is translated as CAWRDRGGTGELFF.

On this clone: The identical CDR3 is also encoded by other nucleotide sequences in the sample. The V call is TRBV4-3, the J call TRBJ1-1; D may be TRBD1 (5 bases). V was cut by 1 base and J by 1 base, with 10 bases left in between. Germline V gene sequence: CDR1 LGHNA, CDR2 YSLEER. This CDR3 contains 15 residues. CDR3 in amino acids: CASSQGGTGNTEAFF. In nucleotides, the CDR3 is TGCGCCAGCAGCCAAGGGGGTACAGGGAACACTGAAGCTTTCTTT.

This chain uses TRBV5-5 with TRBJ2-7; D is unresolved. V was clipped by 0 bases and J by 12 bases, with 10 bases between them. Looked up from germline, CDR1 is SGHKS and CDR2 is YYEKEE (reference sequence). The CDR3 is made up of 11 amino acids. CDR3 region: CASSLGVATYF. The CDR3 DNA sequence: TGTGCCAGCAGCTTGGGCGTTGCCACGTACTTC.

CDR3 in DNA: TGTGCCAGCAGCTCCCGACTAGCGGGGCATACCTACGAGCAGTACTTC. The encoded protein is CASSSRLAGHTYEQYF. The gene calls are TRBV13 and TRBJ2-7, with TRBD2 identical over 11 bases. Trimming cost V 4 bases and J 2 bases; bases outside gene matches: 7. The CDR3 is 16 amino acids. Germline values: CDR1 PRHDT, CDR2 FYEKMQ (reference sequence).

This chain connects TRBV12-1 to TRBJ1-6; the DNA was not used to check the table's D call, TRBD1. TRBV12-1 is given as a pseudogene. This CDR3 comprises 17 residues. The CDR3 spells CASSSIDTLHYNSPLHF. CDR3 nucleotides: TGTGCCAGCAGCTCCATTGACACACTTCACTATAATTCACCCCTCCACTTT.

V usage is TRBV6-1 and J usage is TRBJ1-1; D uncertain. The germline V gene has CDR1 MNHNS and CDR2 SASEGT. The CDR3 covers 12 residues. V shed 7 bases and J shed 0 bases, with 6 bases lying between them. The CDR3 sequence is CASTQLNTEAFF. CDR3 DNA: TGTGCCAGCACCCAGTTGAACACTGAAGCTTTCTTT.

V is TRBV6-5 and J is TRBJ2-1; perhaps TRBD1 as D (6 bases). The V end was cut by 5 bases, the J end by 8 bases, with 13 bases between. Germline assignment: CDR1 MNHEY and CDR2 SVGAGI. This CDR3 comprises 13 residues. For the CDR3, the DNA is TGTGCCAGCAGTAACCACAGGGTGGATGAGCAGTTCTTC. Its translation: CASSNHRVDEQFF.

V and J are TRBV4-1 and TRBJ1-5, with D tentatively TRBD1 (6 bases). This CDR3 spans 15 amino acids. V lost 1 base and J 3 bases, leaving 10 bases between the germline ends. From germline, CDR1 is MGHRA and CDR2 YSYEKL. In nucleotides, the CDR3 is TGCGCCAGCAGCCAAGGGCAGGGGACCAATCAGCCCCAGCATTTT. Translating gives CASSQGQGTNQPQHF.

For this clone: The junction differs from germline at one of its ends, possibly a read error. J is TRBJ1-3 and V is TRBV30; D perhaps matches TRBD1 (5 bases). This CDR3 has 10 amino acids. Per the germline V gene, CDR1 is GTSNPN and CDR2 is SVGIG (reference sequence). Written as DNA, the CDR3 is TGTGCCTGGAGTGTCAACAGGATCGGTTTT. Translating gives CAWSVNRIGF.

In nucleotides, the CDR3 is TGTGCCAGCAGCCAAGAGGCTAGCGGGGGGGCAGATACGCAGTATTTT. Its translation: CASSQEASGGADTQYF. The chain recombines TRBV4-2 with TRBJ2-3, with 12 bases lining up with TRBD2. The V and J ends lost 0 bases and 4 bases, in that order; junction bases with no gene match: 2. The CDR3 extends over 16 amino acids. The germline V gene has CDR1 LGHNA and CDR2 YNFKEQ.

The V and J genes are TRBV9 and TRBJ2-7; no firm D call. The CDR3 length is 13 residues. CDR1 is SGDLS, CDR2 YYNGEE, per germline. V lost 0 bases to trimming and J lost 5 bases, with 9 bases between them. CDR3 DNA sequence: TGTGCCAGCAGCGTAGTGGCAGGCGACGAGCAGTACTTC. Its protein product is CASSVVAGDEQYF.

The V and J genes are TRBV2 and TRBJ2-7; D is undetermined. The germline V gene encodes CDR1 SNHLY and CDR2 FYNNEI. Trimming stripped 3 bases from V and 5 bases from J, with 8 bases between. CDR3 size: 12 residues. The CDR3 is CASSDAVDEQYF. CDR3 coding DNA: TGTGCCAGCAGTGATGCGGTTGACGAGCAGTACTTC.

V gene TRBV5-4 combines with J gene TRBJ1-6; no firm D call. Germline-derived CDR1 and CDR2 are SGHNT and YYREEE (reference sequence). Trimming pared 4 bases from V and 8 bases from J, leaving 13 bases between. The CDR3 length is 14 residues. The CDR3 sequence is CASSPQDPDSPLHF. The CDR3, as DNA: TGTGCCAGCAGCCCTCAGGATCCCGATTCACCCCTCCACTTT.

The chain recombines TRBV2 with TRBJ2-1; 9 nucleotides align to TRBD1. Germline values: CDR1 SNHLY, CDR2 FYNNEI. V shed 3 bases, J shed 8 bases, and the junction held 14 bases outside the gene matches. CDR3 length: 17 residues. The CDR3 region is CASSDEGTGGEGDEQFF. The DNA for the CDR3 is TGTGCCAGCAGTGATGAGGGTACAGGGGGCGAAGGCGATGAGCAGTTCTTC. The entire variable domain, with the rest obtained from reference TRBV2 and TRBJ2-1, is as follows: EPEVTQTPSHQVTQMGQEVILRCVPISNHLYFYWYRQILGQKVEFLVSFYNNEISEKSEIFDDQFSVERPDGSNFTLKIRSTKLEDSAMYFCASSDEGTGGEGDEQFFGPGTRLTVL.

The chain combines TRBV6-5 with TRBJ1-2, with 7 nucleotides matching TRBD1. The germline CDR1 and CDR2 sequences are MNHEY and SVGAGI. The J segment lost 8 bases and the V segment lost 5 bases, leaving 11 bases of the junction unmatched. This CDR3 comprises 14 residues. The CDR3 sequence is CASSGDRDRRGYTF. In DNA, the CDR3 is TGTGCCAGCAGTGGGGACAGAGACAGGCGAGGCTACACCTTC.

On this clone: The junction does not match germline at one end; this may be a read error. The V gene is TRBV7-7, the J gene TRBJ2-1; D is uncertain. The CDR3 covers 15 residues. Germline assignment: CDR1 SSHAT and CDR2 FNYEAQ (reference sequence). This CDR3 reads CASSLERNSYNEQFF. CDR3 bases: TGTGCTAGCAGCTTAGAGAGAAACAGCTACAATGAGCAGTTCTTC.

J is TRBJ2-7 and V is TRBV4-1, with 8 bases lining up with TRBD1. The CDR3 extends over 17 amino acids. J lost 3 bases, V lost 0 bases, and 10 bases had no gene match. Germline V gene data show CDR1 as MGHRA and CDR2 as YSYEKL. The CDR3 coding sequence is TGCGCCAGCAGCCAAGAGGGTGTCAGGGGGCCCATCTACGAGCAGTACTTC. This translates into CASSQEGVRGPIYEQYF.

Here the CDR3 reads CASSFGQVYEQYF. The CDR3 DNA sequence: TGTGCCAGCAGCTTCGGACAGGTCTACGAGCAGTACTTC. The rearrangement links TRBV7-8 to TRBJ2-7, with 7 bases matching TRBD1. V gave up 3 bases and J gave up 3 bases; unmatched junction bases: 2. The CDR3 spans 13 residues. Germline lookup yields CDR1 SGHVS and CDR2 FQNEAQ. The variable domain in full, with the rest retrieved from reference TRBV7-8 and TRBJ2-7, is GAGVSQSPRYKVAKRGQDVALRCDPISGHVSLFWYQQALGQGPEFLTYFQNEAQLDKSGLPSDRFFAERPEGSVSTLKIQRTQQEDSAVYLCASSFGQVYEQYFGPGTRLTVT.

The V and J genes are TRBV9 and TRBJ1-3, with unresolved D. This CDR3 is 15 amino acids long. CDR1 is SGDLS, CDR2 YYNGEE, per germline. Trimming took off 2 bases at V and 0 bases at J, with 9 bases between the two ends. CDR3 sequence reads: CASSVSGNSGNTIYF. The CDR3 DNA reads as TGTGCCAGCAGCGTCAGCGGAAACTCTGGAAACACCATATATTTT.

This clone was seen only a few times. This chain uses TRBV2 with TRBJ1-6, with 9 bases that match TRBD1. From germline, CDR1 is SNHLY and CDR2 FYNNEI. V was clipped by 8 bases and J by 10 bases; unmatched bases: 6. The CDR3 loop spans 13 amino acids. The CDR3 region is CASLGQGNSPLHF. The CDR3 bases are TGTGCCAGCCTGGGACAGGGTAACTCACCCCTCCACTTT. The variable domain in full, with the rest retrieved from reference TRBV2 and TRBJ1-6, is EPEVTQTPSHQVTQMGQEVILRCVPISNHLYFYWYRQILGQKVEFLVSFYNNEISEKSEIFDDQFSVERPDGSNFTLKIRSTKLEDSAMYFCASLGQGNSPLHFGNGTRLTVT.

The V and J genes are TRBV10-3 and TRBJ1-1; no clear D gene. Trimming pared 6 bases from V and 2 bases from J, leaving 7 bases between. The germline gives CDR1 ENHRY, CDR2 SYGVKD. This CDR3 contains 12 residues. The CDR3 DNA is TGTGCCATCAGGGGAGGTAACACTGAAGCTTTCTTT. Translated, it gives CAIRGGNTEAFF.

The J gene is TRBJ1-2, the V gene TRBV14; TRBD1 might be the D (5 bases). The CDR3 runs to 16 residues. Germline V gives CDR1 SGHDN, CDR2 FVKESK. Trimming stripped 0 bases from V and 5 bases from J, with 16 bases between. The CDR3 DNA sequence: TGTGCCAGCAGCCAAGATGTTGGCCCGGGGGAGTATGGCTACACCTTC. Protein product: CASSQDVGPGEYGYTF.

The gene calls are TRBV9 and TRBJ2-2, with 8 bases fitting TRBD1. The CDR3 consists of 16 residues. V gave up 1 base and J gave up 7 bases; unmatched junction bases: 9. In germline, CDR1 is SGDLS, CDR2 YYNGEE. CDR3 loop: CASSVWQGAPGGELFF. Written as DNA, the CDR3 is TGTGCCAGCAGCGTATGGCAGGGGGCGCCAGGCGGGGAGCTGTTTTTT.

V usage is TRBV13 and J usage is TRBJ1-5, with unresolved D. This CDR3 contains 15 residues. Germline lookup yields CDR1 PRHDT and CDR2 FYEKMQ (reference sequence). Trimming took 0 bases from V and 0 from J, leaving 6 bases between them. The CDR3 spells CASSLGGFSNQPQHF. In DNA form, the CDR3 reads TGTGCCAGCAGCTTAGGCGGGTTTAGCAATCAGCCCCAGCATTTT. The full variable domain, its missing parts supplied by reference TRBV13 and TRBJ1-5, is AAGVIQSPRHLIKEKRETATLKCYPIPRHDTVYWYQQGPGQDPQFLISFYEKMQSDKGSIPDRFSAQQFSDYHSELNMSSLELGDSALYFCASSLGGFSNQPQHFGDGTRLSIL.

The V and J genes are TRBV19 and TRBJ1-6; D not resolved. The CDR3 is made up of 13 amino acids. Germline CDR1 LNHDA, CDR2 SQIVND (reference sequence). Trimming cost V 1 base and J 7 bases, with 5 bases left between them. The CDR3 DNA sequence: TGTGCCAGTAGTATAGTGTTAAATTCACCCCTCCACTTT. Its protein is CASSIVLNSPLHF.